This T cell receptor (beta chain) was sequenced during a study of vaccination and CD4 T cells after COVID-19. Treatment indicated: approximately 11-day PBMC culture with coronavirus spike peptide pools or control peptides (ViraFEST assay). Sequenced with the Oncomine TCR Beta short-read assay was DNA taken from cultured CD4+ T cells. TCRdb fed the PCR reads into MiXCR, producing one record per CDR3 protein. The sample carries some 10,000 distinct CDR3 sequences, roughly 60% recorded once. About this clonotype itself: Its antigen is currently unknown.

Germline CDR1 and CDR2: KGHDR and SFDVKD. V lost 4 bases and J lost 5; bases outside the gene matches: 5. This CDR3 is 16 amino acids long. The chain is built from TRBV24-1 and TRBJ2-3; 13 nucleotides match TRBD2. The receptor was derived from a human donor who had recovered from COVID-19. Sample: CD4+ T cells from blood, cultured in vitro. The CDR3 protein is CATSDTSGRGGDTQYF. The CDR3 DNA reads TGTGCCACCAGTGACACTAGCGGGAGGGGTGGAGATACGCAGTATTTT.